This TCR beta chain derives from a study of blood T cells in healthy people across ages. Trimming cost V 6 bases and J 9 bases; bases outside gene matches: 8. CDR1 and CDR2 from the germline V gene are DFQATT and SNEGSKA (reference sequence). CDR3 length: 12 amino acids. The authors ran a second PCR of roughly 7 to 11 cycles using a sample-barcoded 5' primer and a J-beta primer mix. Sequencing yielded, for each sample, at least 3 million paired-end reads carrying CDR3. MiXCR, run by TCRdb on the 5' RACE reads, gives a single entry per CDR3 protein. Among fewer than 800,000 distinct CDR3 sequences listed, 49% were seen once. Whole-study findings and limits: Significant beta diversity loss was already apparent by age roughly 43, declining roughly linearly.

This clonotype occurred a few times. No antigen is known for it. The rearrangement joins TRBV20-1 to TRBJ2-1; 7 nucleotides match TRBD1. The source material was blood. The clonotype comes from a woman in her sixties or seventies in good health. The CDR3: CSARYRGTEQFF. CDR3 sequence (DNA): TGCAGTGCCAGATACAGGGGCACTGAGCAGTTCTTC.